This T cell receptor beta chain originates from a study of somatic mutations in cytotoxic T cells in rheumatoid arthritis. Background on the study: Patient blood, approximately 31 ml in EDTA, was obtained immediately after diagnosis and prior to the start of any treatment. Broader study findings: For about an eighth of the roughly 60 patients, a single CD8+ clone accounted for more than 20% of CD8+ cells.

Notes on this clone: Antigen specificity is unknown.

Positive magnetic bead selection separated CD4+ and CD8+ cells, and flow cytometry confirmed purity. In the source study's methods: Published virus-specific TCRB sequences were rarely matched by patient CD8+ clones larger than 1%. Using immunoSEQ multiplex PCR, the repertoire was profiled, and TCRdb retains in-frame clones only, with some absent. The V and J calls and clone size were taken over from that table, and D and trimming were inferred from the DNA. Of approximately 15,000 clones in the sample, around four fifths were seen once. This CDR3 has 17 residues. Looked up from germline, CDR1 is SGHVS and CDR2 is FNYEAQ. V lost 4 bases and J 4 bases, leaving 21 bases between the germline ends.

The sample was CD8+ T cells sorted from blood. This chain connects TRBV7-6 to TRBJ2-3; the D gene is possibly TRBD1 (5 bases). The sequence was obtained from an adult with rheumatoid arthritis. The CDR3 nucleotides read TGTGCCAGCAGCTCCAGTTGGGTACTTCCCAGGGCAGATACGCAGTATTTT. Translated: CASSSSWVLPRADTQYF.